A selection of T cell receptor beta chains follows, all from one sample in a study of cytomegalovirus exposure and HLA in healthy donors. Profiling relied on immunoSEQ multiplex PCR, and the TCRdb table lists in-frame clones only, not all of them. The sample has around 120,000 clones, nearly 80% seen once. Material for sequencing was PBMCs. All receptors derive from a woman between 25 and 40 years old in good health and CMV-seropositive. CDR3s include the opening cysteine and the closing phenylalanine or tryptophan. Each record gives: V gene, clone size, J gene, D gene, CDR3 DNA, CDR3 protein. A D gene is named only where the DNA matches it firmly. Clone size is given for some rows only: seen once, a few or many times, or a class if the clone is expanded.

v_gene: TRBV27
abundance: few
j_gene: TRBJ2-1
d_gene: TRBD2
CDR3nt: TGTGCCAGCAGTCAAGGACTAGCGGGGGGACGCGAGCAGTTCTTC
CDR3aa: CASSQGLAGGREQFF

v_gene: TRBV13
abundance: few
j_gene: TRBJ1-3
d_gene: NA
CDR3nt: TGTGCCAGCAGCTTAGTAGGGGCTGGAAACACCATATATTTT
CDR3aa: CASSLVGAGNTIYF

v_gene: TRBV4-2
abundance: NA
j_gene: TRBJ1-3
d_gene: TRBD1
CDR3nt: TGTGCCAGCAGCCAAGGACAGGGGGGCGGAAACACCATATATTTT
CDR3aa: CASSQGQGGGNTIYF

v_gene: TRBV4-3
abundance: NA
j_gene: TRBJ2-1
d_gene: TRBD2
CDR3nt: TGCGCCAGCAGCCAAGACCTAATACTAGCGGGGGAGTACAATGAGCAGTTCTTC
CDR3aa: CASSQDLILAGEYNEQFF

v_gene: TRBV28
abundance: NA
j_gene: TRBJ1-1
d_gene: NA
CDR3nt: TGTGCCAGCAGGCCCCCCCCGGGTGAAGCTTTCTTT
CDR3aa: CASRPPPGEAFF

v_gene: TRBV7-9
abundance: NA
j_gene: TRBJ1-2
d_gene: TRBD1
CDR3nt: TGTGCCAGCAGCTCCCGGGACAGAGCTAACTATGGCTACACCTTC
CDR3aa: CASSSRDRANYGYTF

v_gene: TRBV4-1
abundance: few
j_gene: TRBJ2-3
d_gene: TRBD2
CDR3nt: TGCGCCAGCAGCTACCGGGGGGGTCGCACAGATACGCAGTATTTT
CDR3aa: CASSYRGGRTDTQYF

v_gene: TRBV2
abundance: NA
j_gene: TRBJ2-7
d_gene: TRBD2
CDR3nt: TGTGTAAGCGGGGGGGTTTCCTACGAGCAGTACTTC
CDR3aa: CVSGGVSYEQYF

v_gene: TRBV5-4
abundance: NA
j_gene: TRBJ1-1
d_gene: NA
CDR3nt: TGTGCCAGCAGTGAGGGGGATAGGGCCACTGAAGCTTTCTTT
CDR3aa: CASSEGDRATEAFF

v_gene: TRBV15
abundance: NA
j_gene: TRBJ1-2
d_gene: TRBD1
CDR3nt: TGTGCCACCAGCAACGAGCGGACAGGGGGACAATATGGCTACACCTTC
CDR3aa: CATSNERTGGQYGYTF

v_gene: TRBV7-2
abundance: NA
j_gene: TRBJ1-6
d_gene: TRBD1
CDR3nt: TGTGCCAGCAGCTTCTTCGCCGGGTCAGGGGGCGGTTCACCCCTCCACTTT
CDR3aa: CASSFFAGSGGGSPLHF

v_gene: TRBV14
abundance: NA
j_gene: TRBJ2-1
d_gene: NA
CDR3nt: TGTGCCAGCAGCCGAACGAGCCGGGGGAGGGAGCAGTTCTTC
CDR3aa: CASSRTSRGREQFF

v_gene: TRBV7-9
abundance: NA
j_gene: TRBJ2-1
d_gene: NA
CDR3nt: TGTGCCAGCAGCCCGCGTCGGGGTAGCTCCTACAATGAGCAGTTCTTC
CDR3aa: CASSPRRGSSYNEQFF

v_gene: TRBV7-2
abundance: NA
j_gene: TRBJ2-5
d_gene: NA
CDR3nt: TGTGCCAGCAGCCCCCTCAACGGGGAGACCCAGTACTTC
CDR3aa: CASSPLNGETQYF

v_gene: TRBV28
abundance: NA
j_gene: TRBJ1-5
d_gene: TRBD1
CDR3nt: TGTGCCAGTTATCTGAGGACAGGTCCGTATAGCAATCAGCCCCAGCATTTT
CDR3aa: CASYLRTGPYSNQPQHF

v_gene: TRBV28
abundance: few
j_gene: TRBJ1-4
d_gene: NA
CDR3nt: TGTGCCAGCAGTTTTCGGGCGGGAAAGCAGGAAAAACTGTTTTTT
CDR3aa: CASSFRAGKQEKLFF

v_gene: TRBV5-1
abundance: NA
j_gene: TRBJ2-1
d_gene: TRBD2
CDR3nt: TGCGCCAGCGTCCCGACTAGCGGGGACTACAATGAGCAGTTCTTC
CDR3aa: CASVPTSGDYNEQFF

v_gene: TRBV5-6
abundance: once
j_gene: TRBJ2-3
d_gene: TRBD2
CDR3nt: TGTGCCAGCAGCTTGCGCAATAGCGGGGCCACTAGCACAGATACGCAGTATTTT
CDR3aa: CASSLRNSGATSTDTQYF

v_gene: TRBV11-3
abundance: once
j_gene: TRBJ2-3
d_gene: NA
CDR3nt: TGTGCCAGCAGCTCCTCAGCCGGGGATACGCAGTATTTT
CDR3aa: CASSSSAGDTQYF

v_gene: TRBV4-2
abundance: once
j_gene: TRBJ2-1
d_gene: NA
CDR3nt: TGTGCCAGCAGCCTTAGCGCCGAAGGGTACAATGAGCAGTTCTTC
CDR3aa: CASSLSAEGYNEQFF

v_gene: TRBV27
abundance: NA
j_gene: TRBJ2-7
d_gene: TRBD1
CDR3nt: TGTGCCAGCAGTTTTGACAGGGGGCAGTACGAGCAGTACTTC
CDR3aa: CASSFDRGQYEQYF

v_gene: TRBV4-3
abundance: NA
j_gene: TRBJ2-4
d_gene: NA
CDR3nt: TGCGCCAGCAGCCAAGATCATCAACGGCAGCGATACATTCAGTACTTC
CDR3aa: CASSQDHQRQRYIQYF

v_gene: TRBV5-1
abundance: NA
j_gene: TRBJ1-2
d_gene: TRBD1
CDR3nt: TGCGCCAGCAGCGCCGGGACAGGGAAGGAGAATGGCTACACCTTC
CDR3aa: CASSAGTGKENGYTF

v_gene: TRBV2
abundance: NA
j_gene: TRBJ2-7
d_gene: NA
CDR3nt: TGTGCCAGCAGTGTCGGCAGGGTCGGCGAGCAGTACTTC
CDR3aa: CASSVGRVGEQYF

v_gene: TRBV7-6
abundance: few
j_gene: TRBJ1-2
d_gene: NA
CDR3nt: TGTGCCAGCAGCCCTAGAGCGGGGAATATGTATGGCTACACCTTC
CDR3aa: CASSPRAGNMYGYTF

v_gene: TRBV5-1
abundance: NA
j_gene: TRBJ1-1
d_gene: NA
CDR3nt: TGCGCCAGCAGCTTGGGCCAGCCAGGCAACACTGAAGCTTTCTTT
CDR3aa: CASSLGQPGNTEAFF

v_gene: TRBV4-1
abundance: NA
j_gene: TRBJ2-3
d_gene: TRBD1
CDR3nt: TGCGCCAGCAGCCCACTAGGGGGCTACCTCAGAGATACGCAGTATTTT
CDR3aa: CASSPLGGYLRDTQYF

v_gene: TRBV4-1
abundance: once
j_gene: TRBJ1-3
d_gene: TRBD1
CDR3nt: TGCGCCAGCAGCCGCCGGGACAGCTACTTCTCTGGAAACACCATATATTTT
CDR3aa: CASSRRDSYFSGNTIYF

v_gene: TRBV27
abundance: few
j_gene: TRBJ1-1
d_gene: TRBD1
CDR3nt: TGTGCCAGCAGTATATTGGGACAGGGATCTGAAGCTTTCTTT
CDR3aa: CASSILGQGSEAFF

v_gene: TRBV4-3
abundance: few
j_gene: TRBJ1-5
d_gene: TRBD1
CDR3nt: TGCGCCAGCAGCCAAGAGGCAGGGGGCGTCGGTCAGCCCCAGCATTTT
CDR3aa: CASSQEAGGVGQPQHF

v_gene: TRBV18
abundance: few
j_gene: TRBJ1-4
d_gene: TRBD1
CDR3nt: TGTGCCAGCTCACCACCTAATGGACAGGACTCCAATGAAAAACTGTTTTTT
CDR3aa: CASSPPNGQDSNEKLFF

v_gene: TRBV6-5
abundance: NA
j_gene: TRBJ1-2
d_gene: NA
CDR3nt: TGTGCCAGCAGCAGGGGTAGGGACTATGGCTACACCTTC
CDR3aa: CASSRGRDYGYTF

v_gene: TRBV5-4
abundance: once
j_gene: TRBJ2-5
d_gene: TRBD2
CDR3nt: TGTGCCAGCAGCCCGGGACTAGCGGAAGGAGAGACCCAGTACTTC
CDR3aa: CASSPGLAEGETQYF

v_gene: TRBV4-2
abundance: NA
j_gene: TRBJ2-3
d_gene: TRBD2
CDR3nt: TGTGCCAGCAGCCAAGATCCGCCCGGAAAGGCGGGGGGGCCAGATACGCAGTATTTT
CDR3aa: CASSQDPPGKAGGPDTQYF

v_gene: TRBV30
abundance: NA
j_gene: TRBJ2-1
d_gene: NA
CDR3nt: TGTGCCTGGAGTCGGCTAGGCAATGAGCAGTTCTTC
CDR3aa: CAWSRLGNEQFF

v_gene: TRBV5-6
abundance: few
j_gene: TRBJ2-1
d_gene: TRBD1
CDR3nt: TGTGCCAGCAGCCGGCCCGGGACAGCCTACAATGAGCAGTTCTTC
CDR3aa: CASSRPGTAYNEQFF

v_gene: TRBV2
abundance: NA
j_gene: TRBJ1-5
d_gene: TRBD1
CDR3nt: TGTGCCAGCAGGGGGACAGGGTCGGATCAGCCCCAGCATTTT
CDR3aa: CASRGTGSDQPQHF

v_gene: TRBV15
abundance: NA
j_gene: TRBJ2-2
d_gene: NA
CDR3nt: TGTGCCACCAGCAGAGATCGGGCCGGGGAGCTGTTTTTT
CDR3aa: CATSRDRAGELFF

v_gene: TRBV13
abundance: NA
j_gene: TRBJ2-3
d_gene: NA
CDR3nt: TGTGCCAGCAGCTCCGCCCGGGCTAGCACTGGAACAGATACGCAGTATTTT
CDR3aa: CASSSARASTGTDTQYF

v_gene: TRBV14
abundance: NA
j_gene: TRBJ2-7
d_gene: TRBD1
CDR3nt: TGTGCCAGCAGCCAGGACAGGGGAGGGGTCTACGAGCAGTACTTC
CDR3aa: CASSQDRGGVYEQYF

v_gene: TRBV7-8
abundance: few
j_gene: TRBJ2-5
d_gene: NA
CDR3nt: TGTGCCAGCAGCTGGAGGGTGGGCGAGACCCAGTACTTC
CDR3aa: CASSWRVGETQYF

v_gene: TRBV5-5
abundance: NA
j_gene: TRBJ2-1
d_gene: TRBD2
CDR3nt: TGTGCCAGCAAGGGACTAGCGGGGTACAATGAGCAGTTCTTC
CDR3aa: CASKGLAGYNEQFF

v_gene: TRBV6-1
abundance: once
j_gene: TRBJ1-2
d_gene: TRBD1
CDR3nt: TGTGCCAGCAGTGTGACAGGGGACTATGGCTACACCTTC
CDR3aa: CASSVTGDYGYTF